What follows are 21 T cell receptor beta chains derived from one specimen sequenced in a study of Tregs in tolerant kidney transplant recipients. Data came from immunoSEQ multiplex PCR; TCRdb stores just in-frame clones and leaves some out. The table has 100,000 to 150,000 clones, 85% to 95% seen once; the top ten hold roughly 0.63%. The sample was CD4+ T cells from blood. The receptors were gathered from a human donor in good health.

The chain has TRBV25-1 and TRBJ2-5; perhaps TRBD2 as D (6 bases). V lost 3 bases to trimming and J lost 4 bases, with 15 bases between them. The CDR3 contains 15 residues. Germline CDR1 is MGHDK and CDR2 is SYGVNS. CDR3 amino acids: CASSDPSSTRETQYF. As DNA, the CDR3 is TGTGCCAGCAGTGACCCTTCCTCGACTAGAGAGACCCAGTACTTC.

The chain links TRBV5-6 to TRBJ2-7, with D possibly matching TRBD2 (6 bases). The CDR3 has 13 residues. Germline V gives CDR1 SGHDT, CDR2 YYEEEE. V lost 0 bases and J lost 6, with 10 bases in between. Here the CDR3 DNA reads TGTGCCAGCAGCTTGGTGGAGGGAGGCGAGCAGTACTTC. Protein sequence: CASSLVEGGEQYF. Full variable domain (missing parts from reference TRBV5-6 and TRBJ2-7): DAGVTQSPTHLIKTRGQQVTLRCSPKSGHDTVSWYQQALGQGPQFIFQYYEEEERQRGNFPDRFSGHQFPNYSSELNVNALLLGDSALYLCASSLVEGGEQYFGPGTRLTVT.

The chain uses TRBV5-1 and TRBJ2-7; possible D gene TRBD2, 5 bases. V was pared by 6 bases and J by 0 bases, with 7 bases between. In germline, CDR1 is SGHRS, CDR2 YFSETQ. This CDR3 has 12 amino acids. The CDR3 bases are TGCGCCAGCAAAGAGGGCTCCTACGAGCAGTACTTC. Its translation: CASKEGSYEQYF.

This chain links TRBV12-5 with TRBJ1-2; 9 bases fit TRBD1. Per germline, CDR1 LGHNT and CDR2 FRNRAP. The CDR3 runs 14 residues. Germline trimming cut 6 bases from V and 4 bases from J; bases unmatched to any gene: 6. CDR3 sequence (DNA): TGTGCTAGTGGCACAGGGGGCCCAGGCTATGGCTACACCTTC. Translating gives CASGTGGPGYGYTF.

The chain uses TRBV7-9 and TRBJ2-2; D not resolved. Trimming left V 2 bases short and J 0 bases short, with 7 bases between. Germline V lookup: CDR1 SEHNR, CDR2 FQNEAQ (reference sequence). The CDR3 loop spans 15 amino acids. CDR3 DNA sequence: TGTGCCAGCAGCTTACTCTATTCGAACACCGGGGAGCTGTTTTTT. Protein sequence: CASSLLYSNTGELFF.

This chain joins TRBV5-1 and TRBJ2-5; the D gene is possibly TRBD1 (5 bases). V shed 0 bases and J shed 5 bases, with 8 bases lying between them. Germline V gene lookup returns CDR1 SGHRS and CDR2 YFSETQ. The CDR3 runs 13 residues. The CDR3 nucleotides are TGCGCCAGCAGCTTGGGGCAGGGTGAGACCCAGTACTTC. Translation: CASSLGQGETQYF.

J is TRBJ2-7 and V is TRBV5-1, with a possible D match to TRBD1 (6 bases). The V end was cut by 4 bases, the J end by 3 bases, with 11 bases between. The CDR3 is 13 residues long. CDR1 and CDR2 from the germline V gene are SGHRS and YFSETQ. CDR3 DNA: TGCGCCAGCAGCCCTGGGGGCAACTACGAGCAGTACTTC. Amino acids: CASSPGGNYEQYF.

This chain connects TRBV6-5 to TRBJ1-6; possibly TRBD1 for D (5 bases). Trimming left V 7 bases short and J 6 bases short, with 16 bases between. CDR3 length: 15 amino acids. Per the germline V gene, CDR1 is MNHEY and CDR2 is SVGAGI. CDR3 DNA sequence: TGTGCCAGCACCCGACGGTCTGGGGGTAATTCACCCCTCCACTTT. It codes for CASTRRSGGNSPLHF.

This chain connects TRBV7-8 to TRBJ1-5, with D uncertain. In germline, CDR1 is SGHVS, CDR2 FQNEAQ. The V end lost 6 bases, the J end lost 0 bases, and 21 bases lay between the germline ends. This CDR3 region has 18 residues. CDR3 amino acids: CASSPGWQVSYSNQPQHF. As DNA, the CDR3 is TGTGCCAGCAGTCCCGGGTGGCAGGTCAGCTATAGCAATCAGCCCCAGCATTTT.

The chain carries TRBV9 and TRBJ2-1; 13 bases line up with TRBD2. From germline, CDR1 is SGDLS and CDR2 YYNGEE. The CDR3 contains 17 residues. Trimming cost V 4 bases and J 2 bases; bases outside gene matches: 6. The CDR3 spells CASSPRTSGSPYNEQFF. CDR3 DNA: TGTGCCAGCAGCCCGCGGACTAGCGGGAGCCCCTACAATGAGCAGTTCTTC.

V gene TRBV15 combines with J gene TRBJ2-7; no firm D call. The V gene's germline CDR1 is LNHNV and CDR2 YYDKDF (reference sequence). Trimming cost V 1 base and J 1 base, with 5 bases left between them. The CDR3 extends over 13 amino acids. The CDR3 loop reads CATSRGVSYEQYF. Here the CDR3 DNA reads TGTGCCACCAGCAGAGGGGTGTCCTACGAGCAGTACTTC.

The J gene is TRBJ1-1, the V gene TRBV5-8; 7 bases map to TRBD1. Germline lookup yields CDR1 SGHTS and CDR2 YDEGEE. With 4 bases clipped from V and 0 bases from J, the junction kept 9 bases outside the gene matches. The CDR3 runs 16 residues. CDR3 protein: CASSHVQGLLNTEAFF. As DNA, the CDR3 is TGTGCCAGCAGCCATGTACAGGGGCTCTTGAACACTGAAGCTTTCTTT.

The gene calls are TRBV5-1 and TRBJ2-7, with 11 bases that match TRBD1. V shed 3 bases and J 6 bases; nucleotides not matched to a gene: 11. The V gene's germline CDR1 is SGHRS and CDR2 YFSETQ. The CDR3 is 16 residues long. Here the CDR3 reads CASSYGSGTGGVEQYF. The DNA for the CDR3 is TGCGCCAGCAGCTACGGTTCCGGGACAGGGGGAGTCGAGCAGTACTTC.

This chain links TRBV5-1 with TRBJ2-3; D assignment may be TRBD1 or TRBD2 (6 bases each). The CDR3 is made up of 16 amino acids. Trimming left V 2 bases short and J 3 bases short, with 16 bases between. CDR1 is SGHRS, CDR2 YFSETQ, per germline. The CDR3 DNA reads TGCGCCAGCAGCTTCCTCGTAGGAGGGGGAACAGATACGCAGTATTTT. The encoded protein is CASSFLVGGGTDTQYF.

This chain connects TRBV25-1 to TRBJ1-4; D unclear. Looked up from germline, CDR1 is MGHDK and CDR2 is SYGVNS. This CDR3 is 15 amino acids long. The V gene lost 4 bases and the J gene lost 0 bases, with 9 bases spanning the gap. The CDR3 nucleotides read TGTGCCAGCAGTGGAAGTACAGCAACTAATGAAAAACTGTTTTTT. It is translated as CASSGSTATNEKLFF.

V gene TRBV5-1 combines with J gene TRBJ2-3; 7 bases agree with TRBD1. CDR1 and CDR2 from the germline V gene are SGHRS and YFSETQ. J lost 2 bases, V lost 4 bases, and 4 bases had no gene match. This CDR3 has 14 amino acids. CDR3 in DNA: TGCGCCAGCAGCCCAGGGACAGACACAGATACGCAGTATTTT. Protein sequence: CASSPGTDTDTQYF.

The chain has TRBV5-1 and TRBJ1-4; D remains ambiguous. Trimming removed 0 bases at V and 4 bases at J, with 10 bases between. The CDR3 is made up of 15 amino acids. The germline V gene encodes CDR1 SGHRS and CDR2 YFSETQ. The DNA for the CDR3 is TGCGCCAGCAGCTTGGAGATTGGATTTAATGAAAAACTGTTTTTT. Its translation is CASSLEIGFNEKLFF.

The rearrangement joins TRBV7-7 to TRBJ2-7; possible D gene TRBD2, 5 bases. The CDR3 is 15 residues long. Trimming took 5 bases from V and 0 from J, leaving 14 bases between them. Germline values: CDR1 SSHAT, CDR2 FNYEAQ (reference sequence). The CDR3 bases are TGTGCCAGCAGCCCCCGCGCGGGCCCCTCCTACGAGCAGTACTTC. It is translated as CASSPRAGPSYEQYF.

The rearrangement joins TRBV5-1 to TRBJ2-1; TRBD2 is a possible D gene (6 bases). This CDR3 spans 15 amino acids. CDR1 and CDR2 from the germline V gene are SGHRS and YFSETQ. Trimming cost V 0 bases and J 2 bases, with 9 bases left between them. CDR3 in amino acids: CASSLGSGPYNEQFF. CDR3 DNA: TGCGCCAGCAGCTTGGGTAGCGGACCCTACAATGAGCAGTTCTTC.

V is TRBV6-1 and J is TRBJ2-2; the D gene is possibly TRBD1 (6 bases). The CDR3 totals 14 residues. Germline V gene lookup returns CDR1 MNHNS and CDR2 SASEGT. The germline V and J ends were trimmed by 6 bases and 2 bases, with 10 bases remaining between them. The DNA of the CDR3 is TGTGCCAGCAGACGGACAGATAACACCGGGGAGCTGTTTTTT. Encoded protein: CASRRTDNTGELFF.

As DNA, the CDR3 is TGTGCCAGCCACAGGGAGGAGAGTTCAAACACCATATATTTT. The encoded protein is CASHREESSNTIYF. The rearrangement links TRBV6-1 to TRBJ1-3; a weak D match, TRBD1 (6 bases). The V gene's germline CDR1 is MNHNS and CDR2 SASEGT. CDR3 length equals 14 residues. Trimming stripped 8 bases from V and 6 bases from J, with 17 bases between.